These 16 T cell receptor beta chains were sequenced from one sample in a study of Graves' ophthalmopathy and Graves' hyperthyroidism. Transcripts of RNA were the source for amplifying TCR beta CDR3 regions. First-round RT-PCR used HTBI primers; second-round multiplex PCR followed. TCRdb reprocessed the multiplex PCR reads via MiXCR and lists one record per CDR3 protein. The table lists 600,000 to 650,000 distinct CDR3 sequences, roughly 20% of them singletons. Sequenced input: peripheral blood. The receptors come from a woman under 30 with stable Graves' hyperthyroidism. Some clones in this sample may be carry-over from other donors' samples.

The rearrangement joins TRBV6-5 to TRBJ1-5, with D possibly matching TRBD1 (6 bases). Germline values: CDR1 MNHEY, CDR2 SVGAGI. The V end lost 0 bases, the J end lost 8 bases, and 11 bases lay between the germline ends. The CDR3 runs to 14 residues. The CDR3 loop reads CASSYSGGTEPQHF. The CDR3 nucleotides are TGTGCCAGCAGTTACTCAGGGGGTACGGAGCCCCAGCATTTT.

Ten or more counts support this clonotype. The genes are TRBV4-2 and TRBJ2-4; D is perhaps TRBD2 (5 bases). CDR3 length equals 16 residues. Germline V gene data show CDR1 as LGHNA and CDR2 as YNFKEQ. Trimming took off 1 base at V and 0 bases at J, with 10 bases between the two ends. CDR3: CASSQVAGLAKNIQYF. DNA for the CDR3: TGTGCCAGCAGCCAAGTCGCCGGACTAGCCAAAAACATTCAGTACTTC.

This CDR3 reads CASSQVSIVRTGRNTIYF. CDR3 sequence (DNA): TGCGCCAGCAGCCAAGTTTCCATTGTAAGGACAGGGAGAAACACCATATATTTT. The rearrangement links TRBV4-1 to TRBJ1-3; 8 bases match TRBD1. The CDR3 is made up of 18 amino acids. The junction had 13 bases not matched to a gene; V was cut back by 1 base and J by 5 bases. Per the germline V gene, CDR1 is MGHRA and CDR2 is YSYEKL.

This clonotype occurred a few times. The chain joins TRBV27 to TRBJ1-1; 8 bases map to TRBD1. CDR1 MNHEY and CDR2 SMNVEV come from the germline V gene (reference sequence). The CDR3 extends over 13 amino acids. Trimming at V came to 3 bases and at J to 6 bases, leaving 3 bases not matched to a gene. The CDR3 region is CASSFTGGPEAFF. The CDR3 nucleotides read TGTGCCAGCAGTTTCACAGGGGGGCCTGAAGCTTTCTTT.

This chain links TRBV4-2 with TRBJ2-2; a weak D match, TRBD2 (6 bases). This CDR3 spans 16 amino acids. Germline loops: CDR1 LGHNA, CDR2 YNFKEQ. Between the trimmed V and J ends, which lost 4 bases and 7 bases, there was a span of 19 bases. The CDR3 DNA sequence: TGTGCCAGCAGCCCAACTTGGGCTAGCGTGGGCGGGGAGCTGTTTTTT. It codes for CASSPTWASVGGELFF.

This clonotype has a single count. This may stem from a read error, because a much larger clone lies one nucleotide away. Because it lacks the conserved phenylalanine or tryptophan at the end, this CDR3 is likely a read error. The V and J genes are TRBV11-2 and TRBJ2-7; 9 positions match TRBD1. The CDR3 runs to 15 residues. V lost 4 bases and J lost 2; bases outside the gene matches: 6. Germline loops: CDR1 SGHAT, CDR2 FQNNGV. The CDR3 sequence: CASSSPGTGTYEQYL. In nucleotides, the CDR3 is TGTGCCAGCAGCTCCCCCGGGACAGGGACCTACGAGCAGTACTTA.

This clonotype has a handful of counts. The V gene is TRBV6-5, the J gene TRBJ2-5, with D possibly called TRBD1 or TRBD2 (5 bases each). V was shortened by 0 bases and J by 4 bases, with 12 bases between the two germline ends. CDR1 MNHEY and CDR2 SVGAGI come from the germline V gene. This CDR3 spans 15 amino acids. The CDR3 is CASSYSTSGRETQYF. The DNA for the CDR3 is TGTGCCAGCAGTTACTCGACCTCGGGACGAGAGACCCAGTACTTC.

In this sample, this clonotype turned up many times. CDR3 protein: CAWMGETQYF. The CDR3 DNA reads TGTGCCTGGATGGGAGAGACCCAGTACTTC. The chain employs TRBV30 and TRBJ2-5; no clear D gene. The CDR3 covers 10 residues. The V gene lost 4 bases and the J gene lost 4 bases, with 4 bases spanning the gap. Germline lookup yields CDR1 GTSNPN and CDR2 SVGIG (reference sequence).

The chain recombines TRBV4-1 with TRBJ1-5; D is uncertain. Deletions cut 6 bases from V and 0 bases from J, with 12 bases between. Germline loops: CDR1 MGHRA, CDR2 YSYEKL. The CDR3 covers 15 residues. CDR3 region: CASRVLIYSNQPQHF. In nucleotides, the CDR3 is TGCGCCAGCAGGGTCCTCATCTATAGCAATCAGCCCCAGCATTTT.

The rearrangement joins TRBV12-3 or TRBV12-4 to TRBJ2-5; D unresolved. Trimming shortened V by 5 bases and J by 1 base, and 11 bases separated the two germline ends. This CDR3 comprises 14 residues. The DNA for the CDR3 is TGTGCCAGCAGTAGACCGTTATTCCAAGAGACCCAGTACTTC. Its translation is CASSRPLFQETQYF.

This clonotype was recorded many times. The CDR3 DNA follows: TGTGCCAGCAGGACAGGGGTCGGCGGGGAGCTGTTTTTT. As protein: CASRTGVGGELFF. V gene TRBV28 combines with J gene TRBJ2-2, with 8 bases matching TRBD1. After removal of 6 bases from V and 7 bases from J, the junction contained 4 bases not matched to a gene. CDR1 and CDR2 (germline): MDHEN, SYDVKM. The length of the CDR3 is 13 residues.

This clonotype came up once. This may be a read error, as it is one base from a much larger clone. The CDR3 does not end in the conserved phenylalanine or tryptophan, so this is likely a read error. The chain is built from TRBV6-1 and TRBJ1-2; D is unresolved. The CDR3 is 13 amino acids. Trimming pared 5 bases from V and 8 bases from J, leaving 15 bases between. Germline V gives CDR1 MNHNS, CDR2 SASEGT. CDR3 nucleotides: TGTGCCAGCAGTCCGACCCGGGGAAGAGGCTACACCGTC. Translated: CASSPTRGRGYTV.

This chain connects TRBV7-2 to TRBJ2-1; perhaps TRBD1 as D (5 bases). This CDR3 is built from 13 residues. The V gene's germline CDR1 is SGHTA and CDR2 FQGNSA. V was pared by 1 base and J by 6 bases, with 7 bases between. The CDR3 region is CASSLVGANEQFF. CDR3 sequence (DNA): TGTGCCAGCAGCTTAGTTGGGGCCAATGAGCAGTTCTTC.

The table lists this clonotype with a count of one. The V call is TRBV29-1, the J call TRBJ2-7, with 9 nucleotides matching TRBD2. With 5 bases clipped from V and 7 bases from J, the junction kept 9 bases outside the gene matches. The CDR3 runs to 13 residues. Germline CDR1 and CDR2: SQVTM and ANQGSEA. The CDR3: CSVRTSAPNEQYF. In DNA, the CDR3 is TGCAGCGTTCGGACTAGCGCGCCAAATGAGCAGTACTTC.

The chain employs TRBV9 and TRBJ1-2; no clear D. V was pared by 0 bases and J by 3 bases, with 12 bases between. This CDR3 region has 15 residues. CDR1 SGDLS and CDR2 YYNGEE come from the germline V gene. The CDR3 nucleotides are TGTGCCAGCAGCGTAGTGTCCGGATTCGACTATGGCTACACCTTC. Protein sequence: CASSVVSGFDYGYTF.

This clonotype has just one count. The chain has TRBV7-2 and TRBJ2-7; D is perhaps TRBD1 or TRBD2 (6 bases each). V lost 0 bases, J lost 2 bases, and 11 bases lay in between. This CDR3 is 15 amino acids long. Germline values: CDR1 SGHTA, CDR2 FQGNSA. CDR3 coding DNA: TGTGCCAGCAGCTTAGCGAGGGGGGCGGCCTACGAGCAGTACTTC. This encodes CASSLARGAAYEQYF.